Included here is one T cell receptor beta chain sequence, with context. This CDR3 has 15 residues. Germline assignment: CDR1 SGDLS and CDR2 YYNGEE. Trimming took 4 bases from V and 9 from J, leaving 22 bases between them. These data belong to a study of beta chain features in type 1 diabetes. At the level of the study: Comparable age, gender and cell yields were observed in patients relative to healthy donors.

Expressed TCRB transcripts were sequenced because the isolated RNA had all been reverse transcribed beforehand. Sequencing used immunoSEQ multiplex PCR; TCRdb keeps in-frame clones, though not all of them. The data hold around 150,000 clones, with 6% to 7.5% observed a single time. Sequencing was performed on central memory CD4+ T cells from blood. V usage is TRBV9 and J usage is TRBJ2-5, with D perhaps matching TRBD2 (7 bases). The sequence was obtained from a woman in her thirties in good health. The CDR3 sequence: CASSFRGDGRGAQYF. The CDR3 region has the DNA TGTGCCAGCAGCTTTCGGGGAGATGGGAGGGGGGCCCAGTACTTC.